What follows are 19 T cell receptor beta chains derived from one specimen sequenced in a study of T cells after yellow fever vaccination. TCRdb ran MiXCR on the 5' RACE reads and lists one entry per CDR3 protein. Of over 110,000 distinct CDR3 sequences listed, 7.7% are singletons. This material consisted of CD4+ T cells sorted from PBMCs, taken 5 days after the yellow fever booster vaccination. The receptors were sampled from a man aged 25-45 years who received the YFV17D yellow fever vaccine.

This clonotype was seen repeatedly, ten times or more. The CDR3 is CANREGKNTEAFF. The CDR3 nucleotides read TGTGCCAATCGAGAGGGCAAGAACACTGAAGCTTTCTTT. The V call is TRBV12-3 or TRBV12-4, the J call TRBJ1-1; D not resolved. Trimming pared 10 bases from V and 1 base from J, leaving 13 bases between. The CDR3 runs 13 residues.

This clonotype was recorded at least ten times. CDR3 DNA sequence: TGTGCCAGCAGTTTATCGGGGGGGTTAAATTCACCCCTCCACTTT. Its translation is CASSLSGGLNSPLHF. V and J are TRBV27 and TRBJ1-6, with TRBD1 as a possible D gene (5 bases). Germline CDR1 and CDR2: MNHEY and SMNVEV (reference sequence). The CDR3 totals 15 residues. Trimming took off 0 bases at V and 7 bases at J, with 10 bases between the two ends.

This clonotype was detected many times. The V gene is TRBV12-3 or TRBV12-4, the J gene TRBJ2-3; D gene unclear. V lost 1 base to trimming and J lost 4 bases, with 9 bases between them. The CDR3 is made up of 14 amino acids. CDR3 sequence: CASSLVVLPDTQYF. The CDR3 DNA reads as TGTGCCAGCAGTTTAGTAGTTCTTCCAGATACGCAGTATTTT.

This clonotype was detected many times. The chain couples TRBV11-3 to TRBJ2-7; 8 bases fit TRBD1. J lost 9 bases, V lost 4 bases, and 8 bases had no gene match. The CDR3 is 13 residues long. Germline V CDR1 and CDR2: SGHNT, YENEEA. The CDR3 loop is CASSSGTGEAQYF. The CDR3 region has the DNA TGTGCCAGCAGCTCCGGGACAGGAGAGGCGCAGTACTTC.

This clonotype was counted ten times or more. J is TRBJ2-3 and V is TRBV7-3, with D unclear. The CDR3 consists of 15 residues. Germline V CDR1 and CDR2: SGHTA, FQGTGA. The germline V and J ends were trimmed by 1 base and 0 bases, with 8 bases remaining between them. CDR3 nucleotide sequence: TGTGCCAGCAGCTTAATGAGTGTGAGCACAGATACGCAGTATTTT. This gives the protein CASSLMSVSTDTQYF.

This clonotype was seen ten or more times. The chain couples TRBV5-1 to TRBJ2-1, with TRBD2 identical over 9 bases. The trim removed 6 bases at V and 4 bases at J, leaving 2 bases unmatched. Germline CDR1 SGHRS, CDR2 YFSETQ. There are 13 residues in the CDR3. CDR3 protein: CASTLAGYNEQFF. The CDR3 nucleotides are TGCGCCAGCACCCTAGCGGGGTACAATGAGCAGTTCTTC.

This clonotype has at least ten counts. V and J are TRBV7-9 and TRBJ2-5; 11 bases are shared with TRBD2. The length of the CDR3 is 16 residues. Germline V gene sequence: CDR1 SEHNR, CDR2 FQNEAQ (reference sequence). With 5 bases clipped from V and 0 bases from J, the junction kept 5 bases outside the gene matches. The CDR3 sequence: CASSVLAGGYQETQYF. The CDR3 DNA follows: TGTGCCAGCAGCGTATTAGCGGGAGGGTACCAAGAGACCCAGTACTTC.

This clonotype has ten or more counts. V usage is TRBV3-1 and J usage is TRBJ2-3, with a weak D call TRBD1 (6 bases). Trimming pared 2 bases from V and 9 bases from J, leaving 9 bases between. The CDR3 runs 12 residues. CDR1 LGHDT and CDR2 YNNKEL come from the germline V gene (reference sequence). For the CDR3, the DNA is TGTGCCAGCAGCCAAACAGGGATCACGCAGTATTTT. Amino acid sequence: CASSQTGITQYF.

This clonotype came up many times. V gene TRBV7-2 combines with J gene TRBJ2-3, with 11 bases matching TRBD1. Germline V lookup: CDR1 SGHTA, CDR2 FQGNSA. The CDR3 runs to 17 residues. V lost 5 bases and J lost 4; bases outside the gene matches: 11. The CDR3: CASSPRDRGKAADTQYF. The CDR3 coding sequence is TGTGCCAGCAGCCCGAGGGACAGGGGGAAAGCAGCAGATACGCAGTATTTT.

This clonotype occurred many times. CDR3 sequence: CASSEQGGNQPQHF. The CDR3 DNA follows: TGCGCCAGCAGCGAGCAGGGAGGCAATCAGCCCCAGCATTTT. The V call is TRBV5-1, the J call TRBJ1-5; the D gene is possibly TRBD1 (5 bases). CDR1 SGHRS and CDR2 YFSETQ come from the germline V gene. CDR3 length equals 14 residues. V lost 4 bases to trimming and J lost 2 bases, with 10 bases between them.

CDR3 in amino acids: CASSPRGLAGGVGELFF. In DNA, the CDR3 is TGTGCCAGCAGCCCCCGGGGACTAGCGGGAGGAGTAGGGGAGCTGTTTTTT. The chain is built from TRBV7-2 and TRBJ2-2, with 15 bases aligning to TRBD2. Unmatched junction bases numbered 9, after V lost 5 bases and J lost 8 bases. Germline V gene data show CDR1 as SGHTA and CDR2 as FQGNSA. The CDR3 sequence is 17 residues long.

This clonotype has ten or more counts. The chain couples TRBV7-2 to TRBJ2-5; a weak D match, TRBD2 (6 bases). Between the trimmed V and J ends, which lost 1 base and 4 bases, there was a span of 10 bases. The CDR3 totals 14 residues. Germline lookup yields CDR1 SGHTA and CDR2 FQGNSA. The DNA for the CDR3 is TGTGCCAGCAGCTTAGGAACTAGCCGAGAGACCCAGTACTTC. This translates into CASSLGTSRETQYF.

The chain combines TRBV12-3 or TRBV12-4 with TRBJ2-7; D possibly corresponds to TRBD1 (5 bases). Trimming cost V 6 bases and J 5 bases, with 14 bases left between them. CDR3 size: 13 residues. Here the CDR3 DNA reads TGTGCCAGCAGCTCAGGGTCCCCCCACGAGCAGTACTTC. Protein: CASSSGSPHEQYF.

V and J are TRBV10-3 and TRBJ1-2, with a weak D call TRBD1 (5 bases). CDR3 length equals 12 residues. Trimming left V 6 bases short and J 7 bases short, with 12 bases between. The V gene's germline CDR1 is ENHRY and CDR2 SYGVKD. The CDR3 sequence is CAIRAGSSGYTF. As DNA, the CDR3 is TGTGCCATCAGAGCAGGGTCAAGTGGCTACACCTTC.

This clonotype was recorded at least ten times. This chain links TRBV30 with TRBJ1-6; unclear D gene. V lost 6 bases, J lost 7 bases, and 10 bases lay in between. Germline-derived CDR1 and CDR2 are GTSNPN and SVGIG (reference sequence). The CDR3 runs to 12 residues. CDR3 region: CACGLRNSPLHF. The CDR3 nucleotides read TGTGCCTGTGGACTGAGAAATTCACCCCTCCACTTT. The full variable domain, completed using reference TRBV30 and TRBJ1-6, is SQTIHQWPATLVQPVGSPLSLECTVEGTSNPNLYWYRQAAGRGLQLLFYSVGIGQISSEVPQNLSASRPQDRQFILSSKKLLLSDSGFYLCACGLRNSPLHFGNGTRLTVT.

The chain uses TRBV27 and TRBJ2-4, with TRBD1 matching 7 bases. Germline-derived CDR1 and CDR2 are MNHEY and SMNVEV (reference sequence). The CDR3 covers 14 residues. After removal of 7 bases from V and 0 bases from J, the junction contained 3 bases not matched to a gene. The CDR3 DNA is TGTGCCAGCAACAGACAGGGAGCCAAAAACATTCAGTACTTC. It specifies CASNRQGAKNIQYF.

This clonotype has just a few counts. V usage is TRBV20-1 and J usage is TRBJ2-6; no reliable D call. Germline values: CDR1 DFQATT, CDR2 SNEGSKA (reference sequence). CDR3 length: 15 amino acids. Trimming cost V 6 bases and J 0 bases, with 12 bases left between them. The CDR3 DNA follows: TGCAGTGCAAGACATTCGCTCTCTGGGGCCAACGTCCTGACTTTC. As protein: CSARHSLSGANVLTF.

This clonotype came up many times. This sequence joins TRBV11-2 and TRBJ1-1, with a possible D match to TRBD1 (5 bases). The CDR3 contains 14 residues. Germline V gene sequence: CDR1 SGHAT, CDR2 FQNNGV. Trimming left V 5 bases short and J 4 bases short, with 14 bases between. This chain's CDR3 is CASSAVRDGTEAFF. DNA of the CDR3: TGTGCCAGCAGCGCAGTCCGGGACGGCACTGAAGCTTTCTTT.

The chain links TRBV29-1 to TRBJ2-6; no clear D. Trimming removed 6 bases from V and 2 bases from J, with 11 bases in between. The germline V gene has CDR1 SQVTM and CDR2 ANQGSEA. The CDR3 has 14 amino acids. The CDR3 sequence: CSVLFAPGANVLTF. In DNA, the CDR3 is TGCAGCGTCCTCTTTGCCCCTGGGGCCAACGTCCTGACTTTC. The full variable domain, completed using reference TRBV29-1 and TRBJ2-6, is SAVISQKPSRDICQRGTSLTIQCQVDSQVTMMFWYRQQPGQSLTLIATANQGSEATYESGFVIDKFPISRPNLTFSTLTVSNMSPEDSSIYLCSVLFAPGANVLTFGAGSRLTVL.